Below are 22 T cell receptor beta chains sequenced from a single sample in a study of cytomegalovirus exposure and HLA in healthy donors. The study ran its PCR with 60 Vbeta and 13 Jbeta primers. Using immunoSEQ multiplex PCR, the repertoire was profiled, and TCRdb retains in-frame clones only, with some absent. The sample totals around 35,000 clones; its top ten clones hold approximately 2%. Specimen: PBMCs. Receptor source: a woman aged 40 to 50 in good health and CMV-seropositive.

The chain couples TRBV18 to TRBJ2-1; D remains unclear. Germline V gene data show CDR1 as KGHSH and CDR2 as LQKENI. The CDR3 spans 15 residues. V was pared by 1 base and J by 2 bases, with 9 bases between. CDR3 coding DNA: TGTGCCAGCTCACCACTCGCAGTTACCTACAATGAGCAGTTCTTC. Encoded protein: CASSPLAVTYNEQFF. Supplemented by reference TRBV18 and TRBJ2-1, the full variable domain reads NAGVMQNPRHLVRRRGQEARLRCSPMKGHSHVYWYRQLPEEGLKFMVYLQKENIIDESGMPKERFSAEFPKEGPSILRIQQVVRGDSAAYFCASSPLAVTYNEQFFGPGTRLTVL.

The chain combines TRBV27 with TRBJ2-5; 9 bases are a match to TRBD1. From germline, CDR1 is MNHEY and CDR2 SMNVEV (reference sequence). J gave up 5 bases and V 2 bases, and 12 bases lay outside the gene matches. This CDR3 has 17 amino acids. The CDR3 DNA sequence: TGTGCCAGCAGTTTAGGACAGGGGTCACGAGTTGGGGAGACCCAGTACTTC. Translated: CASSLGQGSRVGETQYF.

The rearrangement links TRBV5-1 to TRBJ2-3; 7 bases agree with TRBD1. CDR1 and CDR2 (germline): SGHRS, YFSETQ. The CDR3 contains 16 residues. The J segment lost 3 bases and the V segment lost 3 bases, leaving 10 bases of the junction unmatched. CDR3 DNA: TGCGCCAGCAGCTCGACAGGGTTTGTACCTACAGATACGCAGTATTTT. Amino acid sequence: CASSSTGFVPTDTQYF. Based on the CDR3 plus reference TRBV5-1 and TRBJ2-3, the full variable domain is KAGVTQTPRYLIKTRGQQVTLSCSPISGHRSVSWYQQTPGQGLQFLFEYFSETQRNKGNFPGRFSGRQFSNSRSEMNVSTLELGDSALYLCASSSTGFVPTDTQYFGPGTRLTVL.

The chain uses TRBV7-9 and TRBJ2-1; 7 positions match TRBD2. Germline V gene lookup returns CDR1 SEHNR and CDR2 FQNEAQ (reference sequence). After removal of 5 bases from V and 3 bases from J, the junction contained 7 bases not matched to a gene. This CDR3 region has 15 residues. Here the CDR3 reads CASSRGAGIYNEQFF. CDR3 in DNA: TGTGCCAGCAGCAGGGGAGCGGGGATCTACAATGAGCAGTTCTTC.

The chain combines TRBV7-9 with TRBJ1-1, with D possibly TRBD1 on 6 matching bases. Germline assignment: CDR1 SEHNR and CDR2 FQNEAQ (reference sequence). This CDR3 has 13 residues. Trimming took off 11 bases at V and 5 bases at J, with 18 bases between the two ends. In nucleotides, the CDR3 is TGTGCCGGAGAACAGGGAATTGGGACTGAAGCTTTCTTT. It encodes CAGEQGIGTEAFF.

The chain employs TRBV6-5 and TRBJ1-2, with D possibly TRBD1 on 6 matching bases. Germline values: CDR1 MNHEY, CDR2 SVGAGI. This CDR3 comprises 13 residues. V was trimmed by 2 bases and J by 3 bases, leaving 7 bases between them. DNA of the CDR3: TGTGCCAGCAGTTACGAGGGGGACTATGGCTACACCTTC. Translation gives CASSYEGDYGYTF.

The V gene is TRBV4-2, the J gene TRBJ1-6, with TRBD1 matching 9 bases. The CDR3 covers 17 residues. Germline trimming cut 0 bases from V and 8 bases from J; bases unmatched to any gene: 8. From germline, CDR1 is LGHNA and CDR2 YNFKEQ. CDR3 amino acids: CASSQDEEGQGYSPLHF. CDR3 DNA: TGTGCCAGCAGCCAAGACGAGGAGGGACAGGGTTATTCACCCCTCCACTTT.

The chain recombines TRBV5-4 with TRBJ1-4; tentative D call: TRBD1 (6 bases). The V gene lost 2 bases and the J gene lost 7 bases, with 15 bases spanning the gap. CDR3 length equals 15 residues. CDR1 is SGHNT and CDR2 is YYREEE in the germline V gene (reference sequence). The CDR3 nucleotides read TGTGCCAGCAGCTTTGGCGGGGGGGCGCTTGAAAAACTGTTTTTT. Residues: CASSFGGGALEKLFF.

The chain couples TRBV2 to TRBJ2-7, with 9 bases lining up with TRBD2. The CDR3 covers 17 residues. J gave up 2 bases and V 3 bases, and 11 bases lay outside the gene matches. Germline-derived CDR1 and CDR2 are SNHLY and FYNNEI. CDR3 in amino acids: CASSDSLVAGAAYEQYF. For the CDR3, the DNA is TGTGCCAGCAGTGATAGTTTGGTAGCGGGAGCCGCCTACGAGCAGTACTTC.

This chain connects TRBV4-1 to TRBJ1-5; D unresolved. Trimming left V 5 bases short and J 0 bases short, with 11 bases between. The CDR3 length is 15 residues. From germline, CDR1 is MGHRA and CDR2 YSYEKL. CDR3 residues: CASSLDGHSNQPQHF. The CDR3 DNA reads TGCGCCAGCAGCTTGGATGGGCATAGCAATCAGCCCCAGCATTTT.

This rearrangement joins TRBV27 to TRBJ1-5, with D hard to call. The CDR3 is 14 amino acids. Per the germline V gene, CDR1 is MNHEY and CDR2 is SMNVEV (reference sequence). V shed 4 bases and J shed 6 bases, with 13 bases lying between them. The CDR3 here is CASSSAGISQPQHF. In DNA, the CDR3 is TGTGCCAGCAGTTCGGCGGGGATATCTCAGCCCCAGCATTTT.

This chain links TRBV5-1 with TRBJ2-5; 9 nucleotides match TRBD2. Trimming cost V 2 bases and J 3 bases; bases outside gene matches: 8. Germline values: CDR1 SGHRS, CDR2 YFSETQ. CDR3 length: 16 amino acids. For the CDR3, the DNA is TGCGCCAGCAGCTTATTCGGCGGGGGGGCGGAAGAGACCCAGTACTTC. Protein sequence: CASSLFGGGAEETQYF.

The genes are TRBV5-1 and TRBJ2-3; 8 bases are a match to TRBD2. CDR1 and CDR2 from the germline V gene are SGHRS and YFSETQ. Losses at the gene ends were 0 bases for V and 2 bases for J; bases not matched to a gene: 5. This CDR3 has 16 amino acids. CDR3 loop: CASSLGGTSVTDTQYF. The CDR3 region has the DNA TGCGCCAGCAGCTTGGGAGGGACTAGTGTCACAGATACGCAGTATTTT.

The chain joins TRBV28 to TRBJ1-6; TRBD1 matches at 8 bases. Germline CDR1 is MDHEN and CDR2 is SYDVKM. The V gene end was trimmed by 3 bases and the J gene end by 13 bases; junction bases not matched to a gene: 8. The length of the CDR3 is 14 residues. The CDR3 loop reads CASSFGQGAQPLHF. In DNA form, the CDR3 reads TGTGCCAGCAGTTTCGGGCAGGGGGCGCAGCCCCTCCACTTT.

V gene TRBV6-1 combines with J gene TRBJ1-1; weak D call: TRBD1 (5 bases). The V end lost 7 bases, the J end lost 9 bases, and 18 bases lay between the germline ends. Germline V gives CDR1 MNHNS, CDR2 SASEGT. The CDR3 length is 13 residues. The CDR3 sequence is CASTPEAGRQAFF. CDR3 in DNA: TGTGCCAGCACCCCTGAAGCGGGACGGCAAGCTTTCTTT.

The chain employs TRBV2 and TRBJ2-5; TRBD1 agrees at 12 bases. CDR1 is SNHLY, CDR2 FYNNEI, per germline. The V segment lost 10 bases and the J segment 5 bases; nucleotides outside the gene matches: 8. This CDR3 contains 14 residues. The CDR3 is CATRGDRGPETQYF. DNA of the CDR3: TGTGCCACCAGAGGGGACAGGGGGCCGGAGACCCAGTACTTC.

The chain uses TRBV19 and TRBJ2-7; a possible D gene is TRBD1 (6 bases). V was clipped by 5 bases and J by 1 base, with 15 bases between them. This CDR3 comprises 15 residues. Germline CDR1 reads LNHDA; CDR2 reads SQIVND (reference sequence). The CDR3 spells CASSLQRTESYEQYF. The CDR3 DNA reads as TGTGCCAGTAGTCTTCAGAGGACAGAATCCTACGAGCAGTACTTC. Combining the CDR3 with reference TRBV19 and TRBJ2-7 gives the whole variable domain DGGITQSPKYLFRKEGQNVTLSCEQNLNHDAMYWYRQDPGQGLRLIYYSQIVNDFQKGDIAEGYSVSREKKESFPLTVTSAQKNPTAFYLCASSLQRTESYEQYFGPGTRLTVT.

The J gene is TRBJ2-3, the V gene TRBV19; no clear D gene. CDR1 and CDR2 (germline): LNHDA, SQIVND (reference sequence). This CDR3 has 12 residues. V was pared by 4 bases and J by 7 bases, with 9 bases between. The CDR3 DNA reads TGTGCCAGTAGTACTAACAGTAATACGCAGTATTTT. Translated: CASSTNSNTQYF. The variable domain in full, with the rest retrieved from reference TRBV19 and TRBJ2-3, is DGGITQSPKYLFRKEGQNVTLSCEQNLNHDAMYWYRQDPGQGLRLIYYSQIVNDFQKGDIAEGYSVSREKKESFPLTVTSAQKNPTAFYLCASSTNSNTQYFGPGTRLTVL.

The gene calls are TRBV11-2 and TRBJ1-4; D is unclear. Trimming left V 4 bases short and J 7 bases short, with 13 bases between. This CDR3 is built from 14 residues. The germline gives CDR1 SGHAT, CDR2 FQNNGV. The CDR3 reads CASSWAGLSEKLFF. The CDR3 DNA sequence: TGTGCCAGCAGCTGGGCAGGATTGAGTGAAAAACTGTTTTTT.

This chain joins TRBV6-5 and TRBJ1-1; D is undetermined. V lost 3 bases to trimming and J lost 5 bases, with 10 bases between them. This CDR3 has 13 residues. The germline gives CDR1 MNHEY, CDR2 SVGAGI. CDR3 nucleotides: TGTGCCAGCAGTTATAACAGTGGAACTGAAGCTTTCTTT. It translates to CASSYNSGTEAFF.

The chain links TRBV7-8 to TRBJ1-4, with 7 bases identical to TRBD1. Per germline, CDR1 SGHVS and CDR2 FQNEAQ. This CDR3 region has 17 residues. The V gene end was trimmed by 5 bases and the J gene end by 4 bases; junction bases not matched to a gene: 13. DNA of the CDR3: TGTGCCAGCAGCCCAGACCTAACGGGACAGCGTAATGAAAAACTGTTTTTT. This codes for CASSPDLTGQRNEKLFF.

With respect to this clone: Other nucleotide sequences in the sample specify the same CDR3. This chain joins TRBV25-1 and TRBJ1-2, with 10 bases fitting TRBD1. Germline V gene sequence: CDR1 MGHDK, CDR2 SYGVNS. This CDR3 is 18 amino acids long. Trimming removed 3 bases from V and 1 base from J; junction bases left unmatched: 11. CDR3 DNA sequence: TGTGCCAGCAGTGACACGGGACAGGGGTCCCTCGATAACTATGGCTACACCTTC. This sequence encodes CASSDTGQGSLDNYGYTF.